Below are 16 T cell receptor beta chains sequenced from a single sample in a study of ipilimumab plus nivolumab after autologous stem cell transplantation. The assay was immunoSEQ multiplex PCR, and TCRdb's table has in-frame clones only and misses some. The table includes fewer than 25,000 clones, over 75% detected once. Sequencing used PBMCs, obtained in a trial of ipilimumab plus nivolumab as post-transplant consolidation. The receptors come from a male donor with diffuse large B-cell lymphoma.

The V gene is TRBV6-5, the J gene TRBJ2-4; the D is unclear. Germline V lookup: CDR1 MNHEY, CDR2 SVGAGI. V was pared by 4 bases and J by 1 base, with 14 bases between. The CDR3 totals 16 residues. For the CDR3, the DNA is TGTGCCAGCAGTTCCCACGTCGGAGCGGCCAAAAACATTCAGTACTTC. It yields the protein CASSSHVGAAKNIQYF.

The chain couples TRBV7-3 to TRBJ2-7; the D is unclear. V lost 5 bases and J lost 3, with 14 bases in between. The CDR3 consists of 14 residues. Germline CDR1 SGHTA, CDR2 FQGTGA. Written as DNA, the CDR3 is TGTGCCAGCAGCCCCGGGTACGACGGCTACGAGCAGTACTTC. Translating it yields CASSPGYDGYEQYF.

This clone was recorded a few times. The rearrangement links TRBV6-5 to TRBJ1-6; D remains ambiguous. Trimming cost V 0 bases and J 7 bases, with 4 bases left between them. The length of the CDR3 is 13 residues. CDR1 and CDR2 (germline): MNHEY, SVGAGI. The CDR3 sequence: CASSYSRNSPLHF. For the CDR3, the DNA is TGTGCCAGCAGTTACTCGAGGAATTCACCCCTCCACTTT.

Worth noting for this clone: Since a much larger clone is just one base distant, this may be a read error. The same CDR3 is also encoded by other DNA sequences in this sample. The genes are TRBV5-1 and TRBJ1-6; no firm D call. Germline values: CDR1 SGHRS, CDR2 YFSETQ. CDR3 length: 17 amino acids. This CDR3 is CASSLDGEYSYNSPLHF. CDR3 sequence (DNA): TGCGCCAGCAGCTTGGACGGGGAATACTCCTATAATTCACCTCTCCACTTT.

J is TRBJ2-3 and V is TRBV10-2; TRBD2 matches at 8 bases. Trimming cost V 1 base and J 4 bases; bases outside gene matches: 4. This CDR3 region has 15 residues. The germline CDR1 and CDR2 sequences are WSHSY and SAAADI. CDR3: CASSEYGGAADTQYF. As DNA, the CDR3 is TGCGCCAGCAGTGAGTACGGGGGGGCCGCAGATACGCAGTATTTT.

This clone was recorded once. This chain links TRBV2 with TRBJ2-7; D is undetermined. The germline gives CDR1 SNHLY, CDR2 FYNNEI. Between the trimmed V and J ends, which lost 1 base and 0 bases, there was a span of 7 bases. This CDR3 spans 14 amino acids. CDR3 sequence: CASSEGSLSYEQYF. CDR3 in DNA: TGTGCCAGCAGTGAAGGGTCGCTCTCCTACGAGCAGTACTTC.

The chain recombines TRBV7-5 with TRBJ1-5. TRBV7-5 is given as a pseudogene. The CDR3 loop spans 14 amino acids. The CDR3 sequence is CASSPPGGNQPQHF. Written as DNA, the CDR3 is TGTGCCAGCAGCCCACCGGGGGGCAATCAGCCCCAGCATTTT.

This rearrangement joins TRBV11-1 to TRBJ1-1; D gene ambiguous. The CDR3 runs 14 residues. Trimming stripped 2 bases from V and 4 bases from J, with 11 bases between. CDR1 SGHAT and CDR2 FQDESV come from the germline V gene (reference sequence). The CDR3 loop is CASSLIEGITEAFF. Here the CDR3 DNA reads TGTGCCAGCAGCTTAATAGAGGGTATCACTGAAGCTTTCTTT.

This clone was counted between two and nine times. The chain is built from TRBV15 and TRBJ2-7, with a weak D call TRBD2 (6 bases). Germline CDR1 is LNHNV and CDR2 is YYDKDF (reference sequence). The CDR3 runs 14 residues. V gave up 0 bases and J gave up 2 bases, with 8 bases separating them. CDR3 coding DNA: TGTGCCACCAGCAGAGAGGGCGGGGCCTACGAGCAGTACTTC. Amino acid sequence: CATSREGGAYEQYF.

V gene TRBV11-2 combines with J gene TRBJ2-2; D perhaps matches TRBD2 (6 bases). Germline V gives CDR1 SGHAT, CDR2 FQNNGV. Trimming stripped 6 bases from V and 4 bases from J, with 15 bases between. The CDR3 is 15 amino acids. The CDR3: CASREGLVVTGELFF. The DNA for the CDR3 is TGTGCCAGCAGGGAGGGGCTAGTGGTCACCGGGGAGCTGTTTTTT.

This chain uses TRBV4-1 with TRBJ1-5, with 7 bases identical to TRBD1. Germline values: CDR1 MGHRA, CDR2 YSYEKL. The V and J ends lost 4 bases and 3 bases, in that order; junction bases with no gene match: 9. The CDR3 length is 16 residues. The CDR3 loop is CASSPNTGQYNQPQHF. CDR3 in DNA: TGCGCCAGCAGCCCAAACACGGGACAGTACAATCAGCCCCAGCATTTT.

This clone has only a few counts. CDR3 region: CASSSGQGHTEAFF. The DNA for the CDR3 is TGTGCCAGCAGCTCGGGACAGGGCCACACTGAAGCTTTCTTT. The chain couples TRBV7-3 to TRBJ1-1; TRBD1 matches at 9 bases. V lost 4 bases, J lost 3 bases, and 3 bases stayed unmatched. CDR1 is SGHTA and CDR2 is FQGTGA in the germline V gene. The CDR3 sequence is 14 residues long.

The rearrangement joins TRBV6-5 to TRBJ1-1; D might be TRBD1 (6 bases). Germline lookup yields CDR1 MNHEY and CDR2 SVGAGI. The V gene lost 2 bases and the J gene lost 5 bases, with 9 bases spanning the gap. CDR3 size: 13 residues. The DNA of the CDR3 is TGTGCCAGCAGTTACCGCAGGGGTACTGAAGCTTTCTTT. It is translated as CASSYRRGTEAFF.

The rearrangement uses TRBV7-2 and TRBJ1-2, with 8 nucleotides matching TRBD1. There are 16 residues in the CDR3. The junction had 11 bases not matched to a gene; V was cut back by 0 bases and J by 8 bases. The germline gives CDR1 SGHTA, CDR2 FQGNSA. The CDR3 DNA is TGTGCCAGCAGCTTAGCGCGACGGCAGGGGGCAGGCGGCTACACCTTC. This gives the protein CASSLARRQGAGGYTF. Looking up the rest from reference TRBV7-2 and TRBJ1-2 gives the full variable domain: GAGVSQSPSNKVTEKGKDVELRCDPISGHTALYWYRQSLGQGLEFLIYFQGNSAPDKSGLPSDRFSAERTGGSVSTLTIQRTQQEDSAVYLCASSLARRQGAGGYTFGSGTRLTVV.

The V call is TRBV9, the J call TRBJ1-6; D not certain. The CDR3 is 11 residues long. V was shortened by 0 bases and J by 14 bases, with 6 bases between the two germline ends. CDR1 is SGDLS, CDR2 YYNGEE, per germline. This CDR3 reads CASSVVVSLHF. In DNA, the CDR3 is TGTGCCAGCAGCGTAGTCGTATCCCTCCACTTT. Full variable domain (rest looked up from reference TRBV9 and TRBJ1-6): DSGVTQTPKHLITATGQRVTLRCSPRSGDLSVYWYQQSLDQGLQFLIQYYNGEERAKGNILERFSAQQFPDLHSELNLSSLELGDSALYFCASSVVVSLHFGNGTRLTVT.

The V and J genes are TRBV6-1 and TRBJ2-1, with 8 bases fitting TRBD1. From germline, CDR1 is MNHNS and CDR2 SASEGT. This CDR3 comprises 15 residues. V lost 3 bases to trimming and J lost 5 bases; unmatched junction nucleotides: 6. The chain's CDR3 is CASSDLGTGNNEQFF. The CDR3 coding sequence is TGTGCCAGCAGTGACCTCGGGACAGGCAACAATGAGCAGTTCTTC.